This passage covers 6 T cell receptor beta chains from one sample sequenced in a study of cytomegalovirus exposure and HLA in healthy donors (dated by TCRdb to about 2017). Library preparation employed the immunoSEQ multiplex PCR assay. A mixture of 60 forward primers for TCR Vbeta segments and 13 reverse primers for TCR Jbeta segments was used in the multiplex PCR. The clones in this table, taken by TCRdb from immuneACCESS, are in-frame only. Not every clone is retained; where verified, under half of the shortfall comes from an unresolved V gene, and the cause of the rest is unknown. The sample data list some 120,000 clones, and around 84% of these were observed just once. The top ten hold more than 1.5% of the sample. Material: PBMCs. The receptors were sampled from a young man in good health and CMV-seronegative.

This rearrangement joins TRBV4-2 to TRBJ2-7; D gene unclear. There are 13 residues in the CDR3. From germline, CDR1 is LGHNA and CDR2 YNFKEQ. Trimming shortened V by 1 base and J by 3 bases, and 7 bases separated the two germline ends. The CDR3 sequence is CASSQGAYYEQYF. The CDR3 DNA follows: TGTGCCAGCAGCCAAGGGGCTTACTACGAGCAGTACTTC.

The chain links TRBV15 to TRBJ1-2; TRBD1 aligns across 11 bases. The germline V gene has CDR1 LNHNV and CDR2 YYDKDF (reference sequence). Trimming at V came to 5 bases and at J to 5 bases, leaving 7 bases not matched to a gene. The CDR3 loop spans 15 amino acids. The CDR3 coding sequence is TGTGCCACCAGCTCGGACAGGGGGCGGGGATATGGCTACACCTTC. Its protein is CATSSDRGRGYGYTF.

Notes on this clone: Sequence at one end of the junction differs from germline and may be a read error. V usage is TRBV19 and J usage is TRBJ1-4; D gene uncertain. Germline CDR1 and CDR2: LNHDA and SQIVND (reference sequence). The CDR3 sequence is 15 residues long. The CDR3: CASSIEGRRQSVMIF. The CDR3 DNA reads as TGTGCCAGTAGTATAGAAGGACGGAGGCAGAGCGTCATGATTTTT.

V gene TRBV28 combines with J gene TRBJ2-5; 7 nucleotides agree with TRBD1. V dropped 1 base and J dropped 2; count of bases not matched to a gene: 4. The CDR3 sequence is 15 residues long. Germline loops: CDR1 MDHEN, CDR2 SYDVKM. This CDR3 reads CASSLFARGQETQYF. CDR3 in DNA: TGTGCCAGCAGTTTATTCGCCAGGGGGCAAGAGACCCAGTACTTC.

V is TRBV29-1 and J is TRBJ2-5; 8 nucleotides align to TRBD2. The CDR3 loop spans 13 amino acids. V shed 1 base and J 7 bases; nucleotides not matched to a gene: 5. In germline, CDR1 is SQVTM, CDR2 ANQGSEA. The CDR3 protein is CSVEGGAGGTQYF. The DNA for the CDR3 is TGCAGCGTTGAAGGGGGGGCGGGGGGGACCCAGTACTTC.

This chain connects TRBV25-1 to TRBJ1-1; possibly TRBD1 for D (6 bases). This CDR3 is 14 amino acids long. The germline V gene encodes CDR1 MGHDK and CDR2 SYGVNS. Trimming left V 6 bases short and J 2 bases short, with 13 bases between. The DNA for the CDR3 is TGTGCCAGCAGAGAACAGGGAAGTAACACTGAAGCTTTCTTT. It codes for CASREQGSNTEAFF.